This T cell receptor (beta chain) was sequenced during a study of blood T cell repertoires in COVID-19 (TCRdb year 2020). As for the study more broadly: Collaborator samples came from the United States, Italy and Spain and covered acute and convalescent phases of COVID-19. The prospective study material was composed of cDNA or gDNA derived from T cells, B-cell-depleted T cells, or PBMCs. Where available, HLA class I and class II types were taken from metadata supplied by the sample provider and were not determined by assay-based typing. The samples were drawn from two sources: the first 160 participants of the ongoing ImmuneRACE study, and about 1,300 subjects contributed by 6 global collaborators. The repertoires were released in a freely available public database meant as a resource for research on the immune response to SARS-CoV-2. Deeply sampled blood TCRbeta repertoires from subjects exposed to, actively infected with, or recovered from COVID-19 were included in the dataset. Nearly every sample came with metadata listing a de-identified subject ID, COVID-19 status, age in years and sex. What the authors observed across the whole study: How much clinical and demographic metadata was included differed by source and by participant, and the metadata was provided uncurated.

Each collaborating institution followed its own protocols to collect whole blood in K2EDTA tubes. Collaborator samples were shipped for TCRbeta analysis as frozen whole blood, isolated PBMCs, or DNA extracted from either sample type. Details on this clone: What antigen it recognizes has not been identified. Within one base of it there is no much larger clone, and no base qualities were kept.

V and J are truncated by 5 bases and 2 bases respectively, leaving an intervening sequence of 9 bases. CDR1 and CDR2, looked up from the germline V gene (reference sequence), are SEHNR and FQNEAQ. The CDR3 sequence holds 13 residues, the cysteine and phenylalanine included. Here the CDR3 DNA is all that survives: 39 bases in frame from base 1. The immunoSEQ Assay, a bias-controlled multiplex PCR, was used to amplify TCRbeta CDR3 regions from genomic DNA. The published analysis was carried out like this. The number of nucleated cells in each sample was estimated by amplification of reference gene primers within the assay. Sequence reads were collapsed and filtered to measure the absolute abundance of every unique TCRbeta CDR3 rearrangement. For each sample, productive Simpson clonality was calculated by taking the square root of Simpson's diversity index across productive rearrangements. This is the immuneACCESS table as TCRdb keeps it, with only in-frame sequences that have V and J called. A part of the clones is gone; compared with another copy, unresolved V genes explain less than half, and the rest is unexplained. D and trimming were read from the DNA, whereas the V and J calls and clone size are those reported in that table. This sample comprises 160,000 or so clones, 85% to 90% of them detected only once. About 15% of the sample belongs to the ten largest clones.

The V and J segments used are TRBV7-9 and TRBJ1-1, with the D gene too uncertain to name. The source is a middle-aged woman with acute or convalescent COVID-19. Material: peripheral blood. The nucleotides read TGTGCCAGCAGCGTTACAGAAAACACTGAAGCTTTCTTT. It codes for CASSVTENTEAFF.